The entry that follows covers one T cell receptor (beta chain) sequence. Authors' processing steps: Quantification of nucleated cells was approximated via reference gene primer amplification. Assay: immunoSEQ multiplex PCR; the TCRdb copy retains only in-frame clones and omits some. V and J calls and clone size are as listed in that table; D and trimming were resolved from the DNA. The sample includes around 140,000 clones, about 80% of them seen just once. This entry belongs to a study of blood T cell repertoires in COVID-19. The V end lost 0 bases, the J end lost 0 bases, and 11 bases lay between the germline ends. Germline lookup yields CDR1 MGHRA and CDR2 YSYEKL. The CDR3 length is 17 residues.

The rearrangement joins TRBV4-1 to TRBJ2-2, with D perhaps matching TRBD2 (6 bases). This TCR came from a middle-aged man with acute or convalescent COVID-19. The sequencing input was peripheral blood. The CDR3 DNA sequence: TGCGCCAGCAGCCAAGAGGGGGGACTGGCGAACACCGGGGAGCTGTTTTTT. As protein: CASSQEGGLANTGELFF.